The 10 T cell receptor beta chains listed next were all sequenced from one sample in a study of T cell responses to AZD1222 COVID-19 vaccine. Libraries were prepared by immunoSEQ multiplex PCR; TCRdb keeps only in-frame clonotypes and omits some of them. The sample has 80,000 or so clones; about 85% are singletons. The specimen was peripheral blood, collected on day 0 of AZD1222 vaccination. The source of these receptors is an adult in good health.

The chain combines TRBV5-4 with TRBJ2-3; D unresolved. Germline loops: CDR1 SGHNT, CDR2 YYREEE (reference sequence). The CDR3 has 11 residues. The V end lost 4 bases, the J end lost 6 bases, and 6 bases lay between the germline ends. The CDR3 DNA is TGTGCCAGCAGCCCCGGGGATACGCAGTATTTT. Translation: CASSPGDTQYF.

The V call is TRBV9, the J call TRBJ2-1; 11 bases match TRBD2. After removal of 3 bases from V and 3 bases from J, the junction contained 5 bases not matched to a gene. The CDR3 extends over 16 amino acids. Germline loops: CDR1 SGDLS, CDR2 YYNGEE. The CDR3 loop is CASSELTSGVYNEQFF. CDR3 DNA: TGTGCCAGCAGCGAATTGACTAGCGGGGTCTACAATGAGCAGTTCTTC. The full variable domain, completed using reference TRBV9 and TRBJ2-1, is DSGVTQTPKHLITATGQRVTLRCSPRSGDLSVYWYQQSLDQGLQFLIQYYNGEERAKGNILERFSAQQFPDLHSELNLSSLELGDSALYFCASSELTSGVYNEQFFGPGTRLTVL.

The V and J genes are TRBV10-1 and TRBJ2-5; D possibly corresponds to TRBD1 (5 bases). Germline values: CDR1 WNHNN, CDR2 SYGVQD (reference sequence). Trimming shortened V by 2 bases and J by 5 bases, and 12 bases separated the two germline ends. CDR3 length: 14 residues. The CDR3 DNA sequence: TGCGCCAGCAGTGAGGGGGCGCCGTCGGAGACCCAGTACTTC. Translated, it gives CASSEGAPSETQYF.

The chain couples TRBV7-2 to TRBJ2-7; maybe TRBD2 (5 bases). V was shortened by 5 bases and J by 1 base, with 15 bases between the two germline ends. The CDR3 is 15 amino acids. Germline assignment: CDR1 SGHTA and CDR2 FQGNSA. CDR3 nucleotide sequence: TGTGCCAGCAGCGGTTATCTGGAGGCGTCCTACGAGCAGTACTTC. Its protein is CASSGYLEASYEQYF.

The chain links TRBV20-1 to TRBJ2-2; D remains ambiguous. Germline V gene lookup returns CDR1 DFQATT and CDR2 SNEGSKA (reference sequence). The CDR3 is 14 residues long. The V and J ends lost 3 bases and 0 bases respectively, with 8 bases between them. Here the CDR3 reads CSASSQTNTGELFF. CDR3 DNA sequence: TGCAGTGCTAGTTCGCAGACGAACACCGGGGAGCTGTTTTTT.

The J gene is TRBJ1-1, the V gene TRBV15, with 7 positions matching TRBD1. Germline CDR1 is LNHNV and CDR2 is YYDKDF (reference sequence). With V trimmed by 11 bases and J by 3 bases, 6 bases remained unmatched. The CDR3 is 12 residues long. This CDR3 is CASQGDDTEAFF. CDR3 in DNA: TGTGCCTCCCAGGGGGATGACACTGAAGCTTTCTTT.

This clone was observed a handful of times. The chain is built from TRBV20-1 and TRBJ2-5; D could derive from TRBD1 or TRBD2 (5 bases each). V was clipped by 6 bases and J by 10 bases, with 15 bases between them. This CDR3 comprises 11 residues. Germline CDR1 DFQATT, CDR2 SNEGSKA (reference sequence). CDR3 bases: TGCAGTGCCCGGGACCCTAAGGGCCAGTACTTC. This gives the protein CSARDPKGQYF.

The rearrangement joins TRBV20-1 to TRBJ1-1; D unclear. This CDR3 has 11 residues. V was pared by 3 bases and J by 3 bases, with 5 bases between. Germline CDR1 DFQATT, CDR2 SNEGSKA (reference sequence). The CDR3 DNA reads TGCAGTGCTAGGGGTTACACTGAAGCTTTCTTT. Residues: CSARGYTEAFF.

The rearrangement links TRBV5-5 to TRBJ1-4; 8 bases are shared with TRBD1. The trim removed 3 bases at V and 8 bases at J, leaving 9 bases unmatched. This CDR3 has 15 residues. The germline V gene encodes CDR1 SGHKS and CDR2 YYEKEE (reference sequence). The CDR3 region has the DNA TGTGCCAGCAGCTATCAGGACAGGGAAATAGAAAAACTGTTTTTT. Translation: CASSYQDREIEKLFF.

The chain joins TRBV19 to TRBJ2-7; 7 bases are a match to TRBD2. The trim removed 11 bases at V and 5 bases at J, leaving 18 bases unmatched. In germline, CDR1 is LNHDA, CDR2 SQIVND (reference sequence). This CDR3 has 15 amino acids. Written as DNA, the CDR3 is TGTGCCGCCAGTAGTATATCCGGGAGGATCCACGAGCAGTACTTC. As protein: CAASSISGRIHEQYF. Combining the CDR3 with reference TRBV19 and TRBJ2-7 gives the whole variable domain DGGITQSPKYLFRKEGQNVTLSCEQNLNHDAMYWYRQDPGQGLRLIYYSQIVNDFQKGDIAEGYSVSREKKESFPLTVTSAQKNPTAFYLCAASSISGRIHEQYFGPGTRLTVT.